These T cell receptor beta chains were read from a single sample in a study of molecular identifiers for immune sequencing clone quantification. TCRdb independently ran MiXCR on the PCR reads; one entry per CDR3 protein. Found here are about half a million distinct CDR3 sequences, around 23% of them singletons; the top ten hold approximately 0.76%. Sequencing was done on a sample of naive CD8+ T cells from blood, with Jurkat cell RNA spiked in. These receptors all stem from a human donor in good health. Some libraries in this study had Jurkat cell RNA spiked in. The CDR3 runs from the conserved cysteine through the conserved F or W. Each record gives: CDR3 DNA, CDR3 protein, J gene, clone size, D gene, V gene. D genes are given only for firm matches. Part of the rows lack a size; the others show once, few, many or a class for expanded clones.

DNA: TGCAGCGTTGTACTACGGGGATCTGGAGACACCATATATTTT; CDR3: CSVVLRGSGDTIYF; J: TRBJ1-3; size: few; D: .; V: TRBV29-1
DNA: TGTGCCTGGAGTTCCGGGAATGAAGCTTTCTTT; CDR3: CAWSSGNEAFF; J: TRBJ1-1; size: .; D: .; V: TRBV30
DNA: TGTGCCAGCGGGTTCGATCAGCCCCAGCATTTT; CDR3: CASGFDQPQHF; J: TRBJ1-5; size: .; D: .; V: TRBV25-1
DNA: TGCAGTGCTAGAGAACTAGCGTGGCCACATAGCACAGATACGCAGTATTTT; CDR3: CSARELAWPHSTDTQYF; J: TRBJ2-3; size: .; D: TRBD2; V: TRBV20-1
DNA: TGCAGCGTTGAAGTGGGATTGACCGGCGAAGCTTTCTTT; CDR3: CSVEVGLTGEAFF; J: TRBJ1-1; size: few; D: .; V: TRBV29-1
DNA: TGTGCCAGCAGCCAAGCTTGGTCAGGGGCGCCGAGCAATCAGCCCCAGCATTTT; CDR3: CASSQAWSGAPSNQPQHF; J: TRBJ1-5; size: .; D: .; V: TRBV4-2
DNA: TGCAGTGCTAGAGATTTCCGGGAGAGCACAGATACGCAGTATTTT; CDR3: CSARDFRESTDTQYF; J: TRBJ2-3; size: many; D: .; V: TRBV20-1
DNA: TGTGCCAGTACAGCCCCCATGAACCCTGAAGCTTTCTTT; CDR3: CASTAPMNPEAFF; J: TRBJ1-1; size: .; D: .; V: TRBV19
DNA: TGTGCCAGCAGTTCCCAACTAGCGGCAGCAGATACGCAGTATTTT; CDR3: CASSSQLAAADTQYF; J: TRBJ2-3; size: few; D: TRBD2; V: TRBV28
DNA: TGTGCCACCAGCAGAGGTTCAGGGGGAGTGACAGATACGCAGTATTTT; CDR3: CATSRGSGGVTDTQYF; J: TRBJ2-3; size: once; D: TRBD1; V: TRBV15
DNA: TGCAGTGCTAGATTAGCAGGGACCCCTGAAGCTTTCTTT; CDR3: CSARLAGTPEAFF; J: TRBJ1-1; size: many; D: .; V: TRBV20-1
DNA: TGCGCCAGCAGCCAAGAAAAGACGGCCGGAACTGAAGCTTTCTTT; CDR3: CASSQEKTAGTEAFF; J: TRBJ1-1; size: many; D: .; V: TRBV4-1
DNA: TGCGCCAGCAGCCCGCCGGGACAGGGGATCTCCTACGAGCAGTACTTC; CDR3: CASSPPGQGISYEQYF; J: TRBJ2-7; size: many; D: TRBD1; V: TRBV5-1
DNA: TGTGCCAGCAGTTATTCTGCAGGGGGCCTGAACACTGAAGCTTTCTTT; CDR3: CASSYSAGGLNTEAFF; J: TRBJ1-1; size: many; D: TRBD1; V: TRBV6-5
DNA: TGCGCCAGCAGCCAAGAACCAGGGAAAACCGGGGAGCTGTTTTTT; CDR3: CASSQEPGKTGELFF; J: TRBJ2-2; size: few; D: .; V: TRBV4-3